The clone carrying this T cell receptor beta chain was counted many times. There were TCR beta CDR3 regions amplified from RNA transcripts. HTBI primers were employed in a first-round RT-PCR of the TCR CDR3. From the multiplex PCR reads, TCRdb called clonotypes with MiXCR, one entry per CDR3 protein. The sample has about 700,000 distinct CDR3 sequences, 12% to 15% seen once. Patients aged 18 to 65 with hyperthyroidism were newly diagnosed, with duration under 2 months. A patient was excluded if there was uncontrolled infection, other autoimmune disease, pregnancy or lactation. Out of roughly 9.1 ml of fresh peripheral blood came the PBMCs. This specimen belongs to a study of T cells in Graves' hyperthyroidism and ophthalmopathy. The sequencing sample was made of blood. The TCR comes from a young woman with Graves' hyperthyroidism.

CDR3 in amino acids: CASSTPGGETQYF. In nucleotides, the CDR3 is TGTGCCAGCAGCACACCAGGCGGAGAGACCCAGTACTTC. The chain carries TRBV7-2 and TRBJ2-5; no clear D gene. Trimming pared 5 bases from V and 4 bases from J, leaving 11 bases between. Germline V gene lookup returns CDR1 SGHTA and CDR2 FQGNSA. The CDR3 is 13 residues long. Based on the CDR3 plus reference TRBV7-2 and TRBJ2-5, the full variable domain is GAGVSQSPSNKVTEKGKDVELRCDPISGHTALYWYRQSLGQGLEFLIYFQGNSAPDKSGLPSDRFSAERTGGSVSTLTIQRTQQEDSAVYLCASSTPGGETQYFGPGTRLLVL.